What follows describes a single T cell receptor (beta chain). The specificity of this receptor is unknown. Base qualities are not provided; no much larger clone lies one nucleotide away. This specimen comes from a study of blood T cell repertoires in COVID-19 (dated by TCRdb to the early 2020s). For the wider study: The collaborator samples originated in the United States, Italy and Spain and spanned the acute and convalescent phases of COVID-19. The material from the prospective study consisted of cDNA or gDNA derived from T cells, B-cell-depleted T cells, or PBMCs. Subjects who had been exposed to COVID-19, were actively infected with it, or had recovered from it provided the deeply sampled blood TCRbeta repertoires that made up the dataset. The repertoires were released in a freely available public database intended as a resource for research on the immune response to SARS-CoV-2. Samples came from the ongoing ImmuneRACE study (first 160 participants) plus 1,254 subjects from 6 global collaborators. Nearly every sample came with metadata listing a de-identified subject ID, COVID-19 status, age in years and sex. Where available, HLA class I and class II types were obtained from metadata supplied by the sample provider rather than from assay-based typing. What the study reported, not specific to this receptor: Clinical and demographic metadata were provided uncurated, with the amount varying by source and participant.

Whole blood was collected in K2EDTA tubes by collaborating institutions according to the institutions' own protocols. For TCRbeta analysis, collaborators shipped samples in one of three forms: frozen whole blood, isolated PBMCs, or DNA extracted from either of those sample types. TCRbeta CDR3 regions were amplified from genomic DNA using the immunoSEQ Assay, a bias-controlled multiplex PCR. In the paper's pipeline: Within the assay, amplification of reference gene primers was used to estimate how many nucleated cells each sample contained. To quantify the absolute abundance of each unique TCRbeta CDR3 rearrangement, sequence reads were collapsed and filtered. For each sample, productive Simpson clonality was calculated as the square root of Simpson's diversity index across productive rearrangements. Here the immuneACCESS table is served through TCRdb, limited to in-frame sequences with V and J called. Missing clones are a known gap in these copies; in checked studies unresolved V genes cover under half, and the rest lacks a known reason. Clone size and V and J calls were adopted from that table, with D and trimming inferred from the DNA. A total of approximately 240,000 clones appear in this sample, nearly 85% of them only once. The ten most abundant clones make up around 5.5% of the sample.

The germline V and J ends show losses of 5 bases and 8 bases respectively, and no gene match explains 7 bases of the junction. The germline V gene provides CDR1 SGHAT and CDR2 FQNNGV. There are 15 amino acids in the CDR3, from cysteine to phenylalanine inclusive. Only the CDR3 DNA stays, 45 bases, in frame from base 1. The TCR comes from a human donor in a cohort sampled during active COVID-19. The sequenced sample was peripheral blood. This chain is built from TRBV11-2 and TRBJ1-6, with 9 bases matching TRBD1. The sequenced DNA: TGTGCCAGCAGCGCTCGGGACAGGGAGGATTCACCCCTCCACTTT. Its translation reads: CASSARDREDSPLHF.